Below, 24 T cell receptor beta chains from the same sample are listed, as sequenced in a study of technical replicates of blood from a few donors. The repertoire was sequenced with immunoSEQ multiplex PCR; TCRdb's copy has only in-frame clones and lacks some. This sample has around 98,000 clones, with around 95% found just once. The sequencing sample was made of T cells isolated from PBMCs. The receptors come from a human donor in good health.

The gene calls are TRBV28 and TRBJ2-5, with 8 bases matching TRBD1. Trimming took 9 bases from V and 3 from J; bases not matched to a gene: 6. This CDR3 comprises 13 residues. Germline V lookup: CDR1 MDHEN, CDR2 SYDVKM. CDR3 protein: CASSDRGKETQYF. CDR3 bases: TGTGCCAGTTCTGACAGGGGCAAAGAGACCCAGTACTTC.

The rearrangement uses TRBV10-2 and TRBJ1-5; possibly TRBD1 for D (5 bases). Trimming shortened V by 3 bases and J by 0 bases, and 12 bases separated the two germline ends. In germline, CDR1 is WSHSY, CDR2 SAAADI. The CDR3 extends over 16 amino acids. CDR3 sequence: CASSEIRDYSNQPQHF. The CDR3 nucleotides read TGCGCCAGCAGTGAAATCAGGGATTATAGCAATCAGCCCCAGCATTTT.

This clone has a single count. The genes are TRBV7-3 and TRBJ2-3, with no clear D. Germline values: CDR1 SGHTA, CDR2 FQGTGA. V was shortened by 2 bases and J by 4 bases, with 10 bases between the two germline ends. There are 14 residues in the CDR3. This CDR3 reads CASSLEAPPDTQYF. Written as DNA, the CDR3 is TGTGCCAGCAGCTTAGAGGCCCCCCCAGATACGCAGTATTTT.

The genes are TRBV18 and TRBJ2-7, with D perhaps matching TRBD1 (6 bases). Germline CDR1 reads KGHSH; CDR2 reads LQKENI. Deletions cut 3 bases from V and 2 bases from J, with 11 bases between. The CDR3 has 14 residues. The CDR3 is CASSPADSTYEQYF. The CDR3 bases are TGTGCCAGCTCACCGGCGGACAGCACCTACGAGCAGTACTTC.

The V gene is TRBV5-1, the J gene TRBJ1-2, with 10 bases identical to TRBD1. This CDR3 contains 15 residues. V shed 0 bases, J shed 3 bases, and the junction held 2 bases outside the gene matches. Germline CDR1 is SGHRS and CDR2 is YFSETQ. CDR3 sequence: CASSLGDRGDYGYTF. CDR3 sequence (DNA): TGCGCCAGCAGCTTGGGGGACAGGGGTGACTATGGCTACACCTTC.

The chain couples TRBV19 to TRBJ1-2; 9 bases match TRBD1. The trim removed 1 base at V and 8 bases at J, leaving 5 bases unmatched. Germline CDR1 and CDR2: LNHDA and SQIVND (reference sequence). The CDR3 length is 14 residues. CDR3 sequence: CASSIAPTGGGYTF. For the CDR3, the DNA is TGTGCCAGTAGTATAGCTCCGACAGGGGGAGGCTACACCTTC.

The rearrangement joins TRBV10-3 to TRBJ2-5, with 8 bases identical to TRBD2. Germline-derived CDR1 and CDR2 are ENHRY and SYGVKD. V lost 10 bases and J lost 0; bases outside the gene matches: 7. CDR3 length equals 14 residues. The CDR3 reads CATLAEGYQETQYF. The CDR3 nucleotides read TGTGCCACACTAGCGGAAGGTTACCAAGAGACCCAGTACTTC.

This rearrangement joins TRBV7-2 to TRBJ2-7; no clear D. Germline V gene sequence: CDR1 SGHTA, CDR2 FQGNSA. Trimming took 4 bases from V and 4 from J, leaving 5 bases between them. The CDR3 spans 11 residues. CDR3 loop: CASSYKYEQYF. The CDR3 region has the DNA TGTGCCAGCAGCTACAAATACGAGCAGTACTTC.

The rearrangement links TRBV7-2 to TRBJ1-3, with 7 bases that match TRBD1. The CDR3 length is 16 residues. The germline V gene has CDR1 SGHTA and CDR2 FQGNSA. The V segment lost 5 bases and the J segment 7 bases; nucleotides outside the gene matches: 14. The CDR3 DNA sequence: TGTGCCAGCAGCCCCACTGGCTTCACAGGGGTGAACACCATATATTTT. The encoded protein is CASSPTGFTGVNTIYF.

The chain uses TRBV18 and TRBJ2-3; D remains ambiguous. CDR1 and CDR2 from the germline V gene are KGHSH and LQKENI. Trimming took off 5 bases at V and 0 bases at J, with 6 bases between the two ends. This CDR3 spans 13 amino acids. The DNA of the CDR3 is TGTGCCAGCTCAGATCGGAGCACAGATACGCAGTATTTT. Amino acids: CASSDRSTDTQYF.

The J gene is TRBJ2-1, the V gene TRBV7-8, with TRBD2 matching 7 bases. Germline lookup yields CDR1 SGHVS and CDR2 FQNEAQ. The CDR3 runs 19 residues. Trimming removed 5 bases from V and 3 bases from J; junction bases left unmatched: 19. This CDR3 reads CASSQRNGGGDPLYNEQFF. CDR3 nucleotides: TGTGCCAGCAGCCAACGGAATGGCGGGGGAGATCCCCTCTACAATGAGCAGTTCTTC.

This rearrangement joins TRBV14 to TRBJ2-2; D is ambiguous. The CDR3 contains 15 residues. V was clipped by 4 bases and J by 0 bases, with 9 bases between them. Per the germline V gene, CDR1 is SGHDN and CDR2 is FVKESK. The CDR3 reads CASSPFHTNTGELFF. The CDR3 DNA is TGTGCCAGCAGCCCCTTCCACACGAACACCGGGGAGCTGTTTTTT.

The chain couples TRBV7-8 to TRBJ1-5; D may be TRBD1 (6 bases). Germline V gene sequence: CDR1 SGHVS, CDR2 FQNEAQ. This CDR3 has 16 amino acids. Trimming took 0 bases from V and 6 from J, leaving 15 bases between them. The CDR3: CASSLARGAFGQPQHF. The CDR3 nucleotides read TGTGCCAGCAGCTTAGCGCGGGGGGCTTTTGGTCAGCCCCAGCATTTT.

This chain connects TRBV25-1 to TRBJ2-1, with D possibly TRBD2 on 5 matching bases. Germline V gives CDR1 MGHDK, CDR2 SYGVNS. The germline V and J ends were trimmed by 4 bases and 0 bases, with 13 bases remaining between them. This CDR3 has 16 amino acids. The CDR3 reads CASSGRSGDSYNEQFF. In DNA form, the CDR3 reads TGTGCCAGCAGTGGACGCAGCGGCGACTCCTACAATGAGCAGTTCTTC.

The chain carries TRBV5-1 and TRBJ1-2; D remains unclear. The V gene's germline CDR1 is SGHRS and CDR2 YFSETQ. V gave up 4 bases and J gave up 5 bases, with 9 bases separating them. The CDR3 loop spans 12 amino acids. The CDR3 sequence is CASSITDYGYTF. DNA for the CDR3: TGCGCCAGCAGCATCACAGATTATGGCTACACCTTC.

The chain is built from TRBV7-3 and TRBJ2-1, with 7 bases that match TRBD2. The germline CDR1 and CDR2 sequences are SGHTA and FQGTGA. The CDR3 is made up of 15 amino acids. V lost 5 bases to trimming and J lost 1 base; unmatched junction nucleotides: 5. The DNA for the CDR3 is TGTGCCAGCAGCCGTTGGGGGGGGTCCTACAATGAGCAGTTCTTC. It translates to CASSRWGGSYNEQFF.

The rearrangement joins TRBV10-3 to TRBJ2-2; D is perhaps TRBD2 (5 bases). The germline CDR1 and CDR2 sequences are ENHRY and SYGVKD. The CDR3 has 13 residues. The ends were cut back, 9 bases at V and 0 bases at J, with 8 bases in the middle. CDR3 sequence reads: CAMEDPNTGELFF. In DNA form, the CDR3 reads TGTGCCATGGAGGATCCGAACACCGGGGAGCTGTTTTTT.

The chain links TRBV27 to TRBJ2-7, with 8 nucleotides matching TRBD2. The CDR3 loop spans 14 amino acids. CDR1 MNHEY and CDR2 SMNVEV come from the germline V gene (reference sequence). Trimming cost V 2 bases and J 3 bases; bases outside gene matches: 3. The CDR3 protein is CASSLGTSGYEQYF. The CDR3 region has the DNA TGTGCCAGCAGTTTAGGGACTAGTGGCTACGAGCAGTACTTC.

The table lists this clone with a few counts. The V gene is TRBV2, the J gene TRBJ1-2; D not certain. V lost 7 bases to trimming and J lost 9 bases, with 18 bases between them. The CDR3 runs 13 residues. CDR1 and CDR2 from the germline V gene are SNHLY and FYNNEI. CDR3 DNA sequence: TGTGCCAGCATGAGTTCGATAGGGAGACGCTACACCTTC. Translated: CASMSSIGRRYTF.

The CDR3 region has the DNA TGTGCCAGCAGTCCTACAGGGGCGAGCAACTATGGCTACACCTTC. Translation: CASSPTGASNYGYTF. The chain carries TRBV28 and TRBJ1-2, with 7 bases aligning to TRBD1. CDR3 size: 15 residues. Per the germline V gene, CDR1 is MDHEN and CDR2 is SYDVKM. V lost 5 bases to trimming and J lost 2 bases; unmatched junction nucleotides: 8.

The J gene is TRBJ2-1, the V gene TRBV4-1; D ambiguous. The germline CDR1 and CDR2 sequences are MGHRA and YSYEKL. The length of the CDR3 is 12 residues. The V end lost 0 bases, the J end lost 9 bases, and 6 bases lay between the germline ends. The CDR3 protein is CASSQEVVEQFF. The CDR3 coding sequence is TGCGCCAGCAGCCAAGAAGTAGTTGAGCAGTTCTTC.

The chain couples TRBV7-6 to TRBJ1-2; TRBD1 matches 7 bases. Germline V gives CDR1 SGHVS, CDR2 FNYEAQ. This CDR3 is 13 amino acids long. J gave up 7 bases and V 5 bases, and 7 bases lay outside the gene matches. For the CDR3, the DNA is TGTGCCAGCAGCACAACAGGGGCATCTGGCTACACCTTC. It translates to CASSTTGASGYTF.

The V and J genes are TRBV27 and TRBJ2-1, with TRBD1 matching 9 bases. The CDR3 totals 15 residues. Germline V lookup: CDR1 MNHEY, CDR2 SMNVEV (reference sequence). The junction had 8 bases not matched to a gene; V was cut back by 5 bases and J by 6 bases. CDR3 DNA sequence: TGTGCCAGCAGTCCAGACGGGACAGGGTTCAATGAGCAGTTCTTC. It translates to CASSPDGTGFNEQFF.

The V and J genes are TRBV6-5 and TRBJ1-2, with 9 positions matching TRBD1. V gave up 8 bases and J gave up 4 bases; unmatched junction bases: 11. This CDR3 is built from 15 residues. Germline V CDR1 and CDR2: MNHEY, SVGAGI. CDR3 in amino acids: CASGIPGTGLYGYTF. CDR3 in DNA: TGTGCCAGCGGTATCCCAGGGACAGGGCTCTATGGCTACACCTTC.